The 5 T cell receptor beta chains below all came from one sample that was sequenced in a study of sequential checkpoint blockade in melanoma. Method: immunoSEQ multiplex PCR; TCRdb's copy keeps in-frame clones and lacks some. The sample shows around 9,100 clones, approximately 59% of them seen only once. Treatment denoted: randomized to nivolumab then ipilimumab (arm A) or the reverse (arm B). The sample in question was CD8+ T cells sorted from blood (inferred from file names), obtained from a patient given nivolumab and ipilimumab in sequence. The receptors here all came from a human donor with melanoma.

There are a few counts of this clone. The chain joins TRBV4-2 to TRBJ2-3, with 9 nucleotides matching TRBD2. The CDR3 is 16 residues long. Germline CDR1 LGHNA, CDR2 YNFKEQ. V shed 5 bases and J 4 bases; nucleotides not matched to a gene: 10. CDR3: CASSLGPPSGADTQYF. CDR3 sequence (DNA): TGTGCCAGCAGCTTGGGTCCCCCTAGCGGGGCAGATACGCAGTATTTT.

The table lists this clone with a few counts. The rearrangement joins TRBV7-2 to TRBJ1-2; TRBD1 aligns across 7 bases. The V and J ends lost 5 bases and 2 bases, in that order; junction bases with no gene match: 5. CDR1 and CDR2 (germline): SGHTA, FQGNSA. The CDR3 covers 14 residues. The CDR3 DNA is TGTGCCAGCAGCCTTGAACAGGGGAACTATGGCTACACCTTC. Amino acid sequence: CASSLEQGNYGYTF.

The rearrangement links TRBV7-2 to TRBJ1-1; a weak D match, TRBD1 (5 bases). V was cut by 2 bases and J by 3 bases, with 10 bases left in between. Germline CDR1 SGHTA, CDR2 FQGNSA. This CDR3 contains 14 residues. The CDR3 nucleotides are TGTGCCAGCAGCTTATATGGGGCCTACACTGAAGCTTTCTTT. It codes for CASSLYGAYTEAFF. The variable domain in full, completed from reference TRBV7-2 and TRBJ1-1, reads GAGVSQSPSNKVTEKGKDVELRCDPISGHTALYWYRQSLGQGLEFLIYFQGNSAPDKSGLPSDRFSAERTGGSVSTLTIQRTQQEDSAVYLCASSLYGAYTEAFFGQGTRLTVV.

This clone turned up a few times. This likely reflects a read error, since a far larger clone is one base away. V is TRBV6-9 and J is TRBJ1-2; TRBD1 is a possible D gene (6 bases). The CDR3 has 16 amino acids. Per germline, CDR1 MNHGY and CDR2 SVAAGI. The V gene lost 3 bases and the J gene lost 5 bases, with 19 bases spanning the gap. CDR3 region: CASSYQTGAGVYGYTF. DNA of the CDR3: TGTGCCAGCAGTTACCAAACCGGGGCAGGGGTATATGGCTACACCTTC.

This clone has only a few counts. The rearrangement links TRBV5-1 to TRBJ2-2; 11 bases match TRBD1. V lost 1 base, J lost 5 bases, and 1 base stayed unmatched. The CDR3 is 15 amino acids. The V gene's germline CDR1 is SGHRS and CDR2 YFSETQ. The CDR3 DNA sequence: TGCGCCAGCAGCTTGTGGGACAGGGGGACCGGGGAGCTGTTTTTT. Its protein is CASSLWDRGTGELFF.